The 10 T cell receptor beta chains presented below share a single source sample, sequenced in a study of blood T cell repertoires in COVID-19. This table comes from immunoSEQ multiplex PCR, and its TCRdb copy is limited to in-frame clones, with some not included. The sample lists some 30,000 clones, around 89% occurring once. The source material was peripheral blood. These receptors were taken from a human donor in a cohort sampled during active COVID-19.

CDR3 sequence (DNA): TGTGCCAGCAGCTTAGCCTCCGGGAGGGCTGAGACCCAGTACTTC. Translation: CASSLASGRAETQYF. The chain couples TRBV7-9 to TRBJ2-5, with 8 bases identical to TRBD2. From germline, CDR1 is SEHNR and CDR2 FQNEAQ (reference sequence). This CDR3 contains 15 residues. Trimming took 0 bases from V and 5 from J; bases not matched to a gene: 5.

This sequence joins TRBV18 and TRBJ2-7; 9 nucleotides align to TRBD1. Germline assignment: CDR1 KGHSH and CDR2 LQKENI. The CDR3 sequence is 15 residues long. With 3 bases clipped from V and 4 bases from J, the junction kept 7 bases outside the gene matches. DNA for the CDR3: TGTGCCAGCTCACCGCAACAGGGGGCGCGGTACGAGCAGTACTTC. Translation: CASSPQQGARYEQYF.

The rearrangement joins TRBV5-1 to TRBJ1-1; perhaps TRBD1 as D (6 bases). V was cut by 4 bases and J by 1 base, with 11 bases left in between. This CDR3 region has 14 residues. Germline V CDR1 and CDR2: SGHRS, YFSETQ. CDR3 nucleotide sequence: TGCGCCAGCAGCCCGCAACAGGGGAACACTGAAGCTTTCTTT. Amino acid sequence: CASSPQQGNTEAFF.

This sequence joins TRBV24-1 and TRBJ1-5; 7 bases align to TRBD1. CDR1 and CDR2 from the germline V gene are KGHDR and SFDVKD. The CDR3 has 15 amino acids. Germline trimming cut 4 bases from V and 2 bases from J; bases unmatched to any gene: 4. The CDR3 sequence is CATSERQGGNQPQHF. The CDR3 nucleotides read TGTGCCACCAGTGAGCGACAGGGTGGCAATCAGCCCCAGCATTTT.

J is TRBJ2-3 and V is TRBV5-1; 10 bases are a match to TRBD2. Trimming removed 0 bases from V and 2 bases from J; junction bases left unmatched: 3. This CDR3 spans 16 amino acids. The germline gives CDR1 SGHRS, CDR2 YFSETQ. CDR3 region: CASSLDLAGVTDTQYF. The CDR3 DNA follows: TGCGCCAGCAGCTTGGACCTAGCGGGGGTCACAGATACGCAGTATTTT.

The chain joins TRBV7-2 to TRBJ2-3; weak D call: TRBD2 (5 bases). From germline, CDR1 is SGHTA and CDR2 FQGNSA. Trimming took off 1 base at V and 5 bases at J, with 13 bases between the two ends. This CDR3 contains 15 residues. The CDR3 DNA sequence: TGTGCCAGCAGCTTAGAGTTCGGGGATAGAGATACGCAGTATTTT. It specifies CASSLEFGDRDTQYF.

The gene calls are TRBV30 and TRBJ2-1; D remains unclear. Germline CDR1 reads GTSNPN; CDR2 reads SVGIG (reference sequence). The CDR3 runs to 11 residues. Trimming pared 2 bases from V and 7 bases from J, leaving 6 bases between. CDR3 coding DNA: TGTGCCTGGAGTAGAGATAATGAGCAGTTCTTC. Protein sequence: CAWSRDNEQFF.

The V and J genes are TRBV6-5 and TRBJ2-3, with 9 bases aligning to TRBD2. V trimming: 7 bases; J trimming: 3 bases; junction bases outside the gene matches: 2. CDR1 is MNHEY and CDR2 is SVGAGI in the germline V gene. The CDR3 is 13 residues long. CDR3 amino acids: CASKAGGTDTQYF. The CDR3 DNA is TGTGCCAGCAAAGCGGGGGGAACAGATACGCAGTATTTT.

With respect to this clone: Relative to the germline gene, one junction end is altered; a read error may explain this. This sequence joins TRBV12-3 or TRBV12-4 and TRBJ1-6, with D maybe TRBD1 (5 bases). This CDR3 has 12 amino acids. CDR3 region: CASGLRGSPLHF. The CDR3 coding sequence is TGTGCCAGCGGTTTACGGGGGTCACCCCTCCACTTT.

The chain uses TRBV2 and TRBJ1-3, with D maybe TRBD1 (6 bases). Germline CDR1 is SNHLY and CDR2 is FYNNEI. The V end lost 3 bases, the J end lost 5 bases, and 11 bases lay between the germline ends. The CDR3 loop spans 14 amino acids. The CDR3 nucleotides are TGTGCCAGCAGTGAGACAGGCCAGAGAAACACCATATATTTT. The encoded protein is CASSETGQRNTIYF.